These 18 T cell receptor beta chains originate from one sample sequenced in a study of monozygotic twins with inflammatory bowel disease. TCRdb re-called the 5' RACE reads and gives one entry per CDR3 protein, without DNA. Its table records nearly 450,000 distinct CDR3 sequences. The sample was blood. Source of these receptors: a human donor with ulcerative colitis or Crohn's disease, or a healthy co-twin of an affected twin (not recorded which).

This chain links TRBV20-1 with TRBJ1-5. This CDR3 has 14 residues. CDR1 is DFQATT and CDR2 is SNEGSKA in the germline V gene (reference sequence). The CDR3 reads CSARVDHSNQPQHF.

The rearrangement joins TRBV20-1 to TRBJ2-1; the D call of TRBD2 rests on TCRdb alone, since no DNA is present to check it. The CDR3 sequence is 16 residues long. Germline lookup yields CDR1 DFQATT and CDR2 SNEGSKA (reference sequence). The CDR3 is CSARASGLAILGEQFF.

The genes are TRBV20-1 and TRBJ1-1. Germline V gene data show CDR1 as DFQATT and CDR2 as SNEGSKA (reference sequence). CDR3 length equals 15 residues. CDR3 in amino acids: CSARLPDRQNTEAFF.

The V and J genes are TRBV11-1 and TRBJ2-7; TCRdb indicates TRBD2, and absent DNA this call remains unverified. Germline V CDR1 and CDR2: SGHAT, FQDESV (reference sequence). The CDR3 has 18 residues. This chain's CDR3 is CASSLARGLAGGSYEQYF.

This sequence joins TRBV18 and TRBJ2-7. Germline V CDR1 and CDR2: KGHSH, LQKENI. The CDR3 contains 13 residues. The CDR3 is CASSSLSFYEQYF.

The chain employs TRBV2 and TRBJ2-7; TCRdb names TRBD2, which stays unverified in the absence of DNA. Germline V gene data show CDR1 as SNHLY and CDR2 as FYNNEI. The CDR3 has 15 residues. CDR3 residues: CASSPLTSGASEQYF.

The chain recombines TRBV7-6 with TRBJ2-1; no DNA is available, so the TRBD1 call from TCRdb remains unchecked. CDR1 SGHVS and CDR2 FNYEAQ come from the germline V gene. The length of the CDR3 is 18 residues. The CDR3 here is CASSYIRGRKDIYNEQFF. Full variable domain (missing parts from reference TRBV7-6 and TRBJ2-1): GAGVSQSPRYKVTKRGQDVALRCDPISGHVSLYWYRQALGQGPEFLTYFNYEAQQDKSGLPNDRFSAERPEGSISTLTIQRTEQRDSAMYRCASSYIRGRKDIYNEQFFGPGTRLTVL.

The gene calls are TRBV20-1 and TRBJ2-3; the TCRdb D gene call, TRBD1, has no DNA to confirm it. Germline CDR1 is DFQATT and CDR2 is SNEGSKA (reference sequence). CDR3 size: 14 residues. The chain's CDR3 is CSARDPGGTDTQYF.

The chain is built from TRBV25-1 and TRBJ1-6; without DNA, the TCRdb call of TRBD1 cannot be checked. Per the germline V gene, CDR1 is MGHDK and CDR2 is SYGVNS. This CDR3 is built from 14 residues. This chain's CDR3 is CASSSKGGSSPLHF.

The chain carries TRBV6-2 or TRBV6-3 and TRBJ1-5; absent DNA, TCRdb's TRBD1 call cannot be checked. The CDR3 loop spans 14 amino acids. Germline V lookup: CDR1 MNHEY, CDR2 SVGEGT. The CDR3 sequence: CASSRTGPYQPQHF.

The chain is built from TRBV6-2 or TRBV6-3 and TRBJ2-1. CDR1 is MNHEY and CDR2 is SVGEGT in the germline V gene. This CDR3 region has 11 residues. The CDR3: CASSYLTVQFF.

The chain couples TRBV5-6 to TRBJ1-4. CDR3 length: 19 residues. Germline V CDR1 and CDR2: SGHDT, YYEEEE. The CDR3 loop reads CASSLGGASVRATNEKLFF.

V gene TRBV4-3 combines with J gene TRBJ2-1. The CDR3 is 14 residues long. The germline gives CDR1 LGHNA, CDR2 YSLEER. The chain's CDR3 is CASSRQASYNEQFF.

The V and J genes are TRBV5-6 and TRBJ1-6; TCRdb outputs TRBD1, but without DNA this stays unchecked. Germline assignment: CDR1 SGHDT and CDR2 YYEEEE. The CDR3 has 15 amino acids. The CDR3 sequence: CASSLDEGTARALHF.

The chain employs TRBV25-1 and TRBJ2-7; TCRdb indicates TRBD1, and absent DNA this call remains unverified. The germline CDR1 and CDR2 sequences are MGHDK and SYGVNS. This CDR3 spans 18 amino acids. CDR3 in amino acids: CASSAPGQGLSFSYEQYF.

The J gene is TRBJ1-2, the V gene TRBV7-2; the D call of TRBD1 rests on TCRdb alone, since no DNA is present to check it. This CDR3 is 15 amino acids long. Germline assignment: CDR1 SGHTA and CDR2 FQGNSA. CDR3: CASSLEGTGLRGYTF.

The V call is TRBV5-1, the J call TRBJ1-1; TCRdb indicates TRBD1, and absent DNA this call remains unverified. CDR3 length equals 15 residues. Germline V lookup: CDR1 SGHRS, CDR2 YFSETQ. CDR3 sequence reads: CASSLVRGRDTEAFF. The complete variable domain, with remaining parts taken from reference TRBV5-1 and TRBJ1-1, reads KAGVTQTPRYLIKTRGQQVTLSCSPISGHRSVSWYQQTPGQGLQFLFEYFSETQRNKGNFPGRFSGRQFSNSRSEMNVSTLELGDSALYLCASSLVRGRDTEAFFGQGTRLTVV.

The chain is built from TRBV29-1 and TRBJ1-2; lacking DNA, the TRBD1 call made by TCRdb goes unchecked. The germline V gene has CDR1 SQVTM and CDR2 ANQGSEA. CDR3 size: 12 residues. The CDR3 region is CSAGQAAYGYTF. The full variable domain, its missing parts supplied by reference TRBV29-1 and TRBJ1-2, is SAVISQKPSRDICQRGTSLTIQCQVDSQVTMMFWYRQQPGQSLTLIATANQGSEATYESGFVIDKFPISRPNLTFSTLTVSNMSPEDSSIYLCSAGQAAYGYTFGSGTRLTVV.